The present entry profiles one TCR beta chain with its context. The entry originates in a study of T cell responses to AZD1222 COVID-19 vaccine. V dropped 6 bases and J dropped 5 bases, with 13 bases sitting between them. CDR1 is MNHEY and CDR2 is SVGAGI in the germline V gene. The CDR3 loop spans 13 amino acids. Profiling relied on immunoSEQ multiplex PCR, and the TCRdb table lists in-frame clones only, not all of them. The sample comprises more than 70,000 clones, nearly 90% of which are singletons, and roughly 1.6% rests with the top ten. The V and J genes are TRBV6-5 and TRBJ1-1, with unresolved D. This specimen consisted of peripheral blood, obtained on day 0 of AZD1222 vaccination. This sequence originates from an adult in good health. The CDR3 loop reads CASSRRGETEAFF. The CDR3, as DNA: TGTGCCAGCAGCCGACGCGGGGAGACTGAAGCTTTCTTT.